What follows is one TCR beta chain and its context. The sample originates from a study of blood T cell repertoires in COVID-19. The data were produced by immunoSEQ multiplex PCR, yet TCRdb's version contains in-frame clones alone and is incomplete. The sample lists a few hundred thousand clones, around 89% occurring once. This CDR3 comprises 17 residues. The V gene's germline CDR1 is MDHEN and CDR2 SYDVKM. Trimming cost V 4 bases and J 3 bases; bases outside gene matches: 9. The chain is built from TRBV28 and TRBJ2-2; 9 bases agree with TRBD1. Material: peripheral blood. The sequence was obtained from a man aged 25-40 years with acute or convalescent COVID-19. Here the CDR3 DNA reads TGTGCCAGCAGTTCAATTCTATGGACAGGGGACACCGGGGAGCTGTTTTTT. It codes for CASSSILWTGDTGELFF.